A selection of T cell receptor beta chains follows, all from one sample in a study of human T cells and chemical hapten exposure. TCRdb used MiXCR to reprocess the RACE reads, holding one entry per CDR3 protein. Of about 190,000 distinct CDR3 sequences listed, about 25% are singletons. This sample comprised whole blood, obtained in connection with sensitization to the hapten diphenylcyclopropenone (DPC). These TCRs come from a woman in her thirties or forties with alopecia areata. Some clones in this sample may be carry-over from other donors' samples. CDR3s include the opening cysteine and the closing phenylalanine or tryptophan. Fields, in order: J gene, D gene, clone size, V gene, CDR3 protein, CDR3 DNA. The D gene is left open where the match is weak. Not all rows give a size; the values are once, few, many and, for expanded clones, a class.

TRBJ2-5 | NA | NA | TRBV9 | CASSVEASQETQYF | TGTGCCAGCAGCGTAGAGGCTAGCCAAGAGACCCAGTACTTC
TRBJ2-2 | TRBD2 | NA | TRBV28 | CASTKTSGRVNTGELFF | TGTGCCAGCACCAAAACTAGCGGGAGGGTTAATACCGGGGAGCTGTTTTTT
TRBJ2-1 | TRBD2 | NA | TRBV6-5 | CASSYLASGRAGEQFF | TGTGCCAGCAGTTACTTGGCTAGCGGGAGGGCCGGTGAGCAGTTCTTC
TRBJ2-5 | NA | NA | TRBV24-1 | CATGYQETQYF | TGTGCCACCGGGTACCAAGAGACCCAGTACTTC
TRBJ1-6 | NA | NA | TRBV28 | CASSSFPPLHF | TGTGCCAGCAGCAGTTTTCCACCCCTCCACTTT
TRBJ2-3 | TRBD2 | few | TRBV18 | CASSPRAGGVDTQYF | TGTGCCAGCTCACCACGGGCGGGAGGAGTAGATACGCAGTATTTT
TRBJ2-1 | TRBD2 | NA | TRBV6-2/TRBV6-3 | CASSYRPTSGSSFF | TGTGCCAGCAGTTACCGACCGACTAGCGGGAGTTCGTTCTTC
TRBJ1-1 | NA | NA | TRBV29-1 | CSVDSLNTEAFF | TGCAGCGTTGACAGCCTGAACACTGAAGCTTTCTTT
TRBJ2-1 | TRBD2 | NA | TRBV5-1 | CASSLISGGYNEQFF | TGCGCCAGCAGCTTGATATCCGGGGGGTACAATGAGCAGTTCTTC
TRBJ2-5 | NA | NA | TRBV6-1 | CASSELGPQETQYF | TGTGCCAGCAGTGAATTGGGCCCTCAAGAGACCCAGTACTTC
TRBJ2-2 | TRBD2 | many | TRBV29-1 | CSVLLAGGTPGELFF | TGCAGCGTTCTCCTAGCGGGAGGAACTCCCGGGGAGCTGTTTTTT
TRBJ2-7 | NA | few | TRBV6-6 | CASSDSAYEQYF | TGTGCCAGCAGTGACTCAGCCTACGAGCAGTACTTC
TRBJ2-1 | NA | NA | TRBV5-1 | CASSPEASLYYNEQFF | TGCGCCAGCAGCCCCGAGGCTAGCCTTTACTACAATGAGCAGTTCTTC
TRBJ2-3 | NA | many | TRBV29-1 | CSVDGDTQYF | TGCAGCGTTGATGGAGATACGCAGTATTTT
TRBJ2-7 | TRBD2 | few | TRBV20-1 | CSATPPVSGSLYEQYF | TGCAGTGCTACCCCACCTGTTAGCGGGAGTTTGTACGAGCAGTACTTC
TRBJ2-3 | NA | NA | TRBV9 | CASSLGATTAQDTQYF | TGTGCCAGCAGCCTGGGGGCTACAACCGCCCAAGATACGCAGTATTTT
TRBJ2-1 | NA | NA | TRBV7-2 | CASSQFRGNNEQFF | TGTGCCAGCAGCCAATTCAGGGGCAACAATGAGCAGTTCTTC
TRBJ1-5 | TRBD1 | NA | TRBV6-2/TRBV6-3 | CASSSHGQASNQPQHF | TGTGCCAGCAGCTCCCACGGACAGGCTAGCAATCAGCCCCAGCATTTT
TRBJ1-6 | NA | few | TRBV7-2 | CASSLVGGSYNSPLHF | TGTGCCAGCAGCTTAGTAGGGGGCTCCTATAATTCACCCCTCCACTTT
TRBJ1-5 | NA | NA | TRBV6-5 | CASSYSRNQPQHF | TGTGCCAGCAGTTACTCCAGGAATCAGCCCCAGCATTTT
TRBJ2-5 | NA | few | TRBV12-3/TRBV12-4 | CASRTQNQETQYF | TGTGCCAGCAGAACCCAAAACCAAGAGACCCAGTACTTC
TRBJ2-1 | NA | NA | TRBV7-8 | CASSSLSHNEQFF | TGTGCCAGCAGCTCTCTAAGCCACAATGAGCAGTTCTTC
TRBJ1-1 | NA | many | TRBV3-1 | CASSQARRRAEAFF | TGTGCCAGCAGCCAAGCTCGGCGCCGCGCTGAAGCTTTCTTT
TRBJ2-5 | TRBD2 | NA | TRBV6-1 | CASKRGTSGMETQYF | TGTGCCAGCAAGAGGGGGACTAGCGGGATGGAGACCCAGTACTTC
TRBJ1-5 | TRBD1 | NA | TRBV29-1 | CSVAEGAHQPQHF | TGCAGCGTGGCCGAGGGGGCGCATCAGCCCCAGCATTTT
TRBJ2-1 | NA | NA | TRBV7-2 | CASSLGGSQFF | TGTGCCAGCAGCTTAGGGGGGTCGCAGTTCTTC
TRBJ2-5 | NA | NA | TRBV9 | CASSVELGRLETQYF | TGTGCCAGCAGCGTAGAATTGGGCCGCCTGGAGACCCAGTACTTC
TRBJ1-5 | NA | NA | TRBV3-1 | CASSQGNGPLWPQHF | TGTGCCAGCAGCCAAGGAAATGGCCCTCTATGGCCCCAACATTTT
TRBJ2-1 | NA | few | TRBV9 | CASSVDSSPLGQFF | TGTGCCAGCAGCGTAGATTCCAGTCCCCTTGGGCAGTTCTTC
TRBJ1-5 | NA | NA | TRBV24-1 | CATSEGSGNQPQHF | TGTGCCACCAGTGAAGGGAGCGGCAATCAGCCCCAGCATTTT
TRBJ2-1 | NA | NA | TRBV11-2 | CASSLEGHNEQFF | TGTGCCAGCAGCTTAGAGGGACATAATGAGCAGTTCTTC
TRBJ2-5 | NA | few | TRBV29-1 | CSVEVQETQYF | TGCAGCGTTGAAGTTCAAGAGACCCAGTACTTC
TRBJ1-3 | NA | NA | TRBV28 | CASSLSQGSGNTIYF | TGTGCCAGCAGTTTATCACAGGGCTCTGGAAACACCATATATTTT
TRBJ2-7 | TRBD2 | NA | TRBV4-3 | CASSRTSGSLDEQYF | TGCGCCAGCAGCCGGACTAGCGGGAGTCTCGACGAGCAGTACTTC
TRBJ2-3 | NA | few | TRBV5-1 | CASSLAAGQTTDTQYF | TGCGCCAGCAGCTTGGCCGCGGGACAAACCACAGATACGCAGTATTTT
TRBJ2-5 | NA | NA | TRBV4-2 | CASSPAQRSETQYF | TGTGCCAGCAGCCCGGCGCAGCGTAGCGAGACCCAGTACTTC
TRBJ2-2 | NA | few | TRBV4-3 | CASSQDGGGTGELFF | TGCGCCAGCAGCCAAGACGGTGGGGGTACCGGGGAGCTGTTTTTT
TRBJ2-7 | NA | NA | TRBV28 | CASSFIVQGGGEQYF | TGTGCCAGCAGCTTTATCGTACAGGGAGGGGGGGAGCAGTACTTC
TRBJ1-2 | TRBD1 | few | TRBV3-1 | CASSQAGGGYTF | TGTGCCAGCAGCCAGGCAGGGGGGGGCTACACCTTC
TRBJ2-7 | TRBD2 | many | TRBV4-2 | CASSQVAGVTDEQYF | TGTGCCAGCAGCCAAGTAGCGGGAGTGACGGACGAGCAGTACTTC
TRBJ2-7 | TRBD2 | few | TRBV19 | CASSNPGTSGYEQYF | TGTGCCAGTAGTAATCCCGGGACTAGCGGTTACGAGCAGTACTTC
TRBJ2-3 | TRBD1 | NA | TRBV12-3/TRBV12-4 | CASSPTGGSTDTQYF | TGTGCCAGCAGCCCGACAGGGGGCAGCACAGATACGCAGTATTTT
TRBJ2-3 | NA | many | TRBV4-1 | CASSQTGQGGVSTDTQYF | TGCGCCAGCAGCCAGACCGGACAGGGAGGGGTTAGCACAGATACGCAGTATTTT
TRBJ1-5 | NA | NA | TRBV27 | CASSLIRNQPQHF | TGTGCCAGCAGCCTCATAAGGAATCAGCCCCAGCATTTT